One and the same sample provided the 31 T cell receptor beta chains below, sequenced in a study of cytomegalovirus exposure and HLA in healthy donors. PCR primers comprised 60 Vbeta and 13 Jbeta primers. Only in-frame clones appear in the TCRdb table, and some are missing; sequencing was by immunoSEQ multiplex PCR. The profile shows about 190,000 clones, roughly 86% of them singletons. Sequencing used PBMCs. Source of these receptors: a man in his forties in good health and CMV-seropositive.

This chain links TRBV5-6 with TRBJ2-2; the match to TRBD1 covers 8 bases. CDR1 is SGHDT, CDR2 YYEEEE, per germline. Trimming cost V 2 bases and J 1 base; bases outside gene matches: 1. CDR3 length: 15 amino acids. Here the CDR3 reads CASSLDRGNTGELFF. CDR3 nucleotides: TGTGCCAGCAGCTTAGACAGGGGGAACACCGGGGAGCTGTTTTTT.

The V and J genes are TRBV6-6 and TRBJ1-5; a possible D gene is TRBD1 (5 bases). CDR1 and CDR2 from the germline V gene are MNHNY and SVGAGI (reference sequence). V was shortened by 0 bases and J by 6 bases, with 9 bases between the two germline ends. The CDR3 has 14 residues. The CDR3 is CASSYSDRTQPQHF. CDR3 DNA: TGTGCCAGCAGTTACTCCGACAGAACTCAGCCCCAGCATTTT.

This sequence joins TRBV25-1 and TRBJ2-1; TRBD2 agrees at 12 bases. The CDR3 length is 15 residues. From germline, CDR1 is MGHDK and CDR2 SYGVNS. V dropped 6 bases and J dropped 8; count of bases not matched to a gene: 8. In nucleotides, the CDR3 is TGTGCCAGCAGATCTAGCGGGGGGGCTTTCCATGAGCAGTTCTTC. As protein: CASRSSGGAFHEQFF.

The chain uses TRBV29-1 and TRBJ2-3, with no clear D. V lost 4 bases and J lost 5, with 16 bases in between. The CDR3 length is 14 residues. Germline V gene sequence: CDR1 SQVTM, CDR2 ANQGSEA. The CDR3 sequence: CSVGQALLRDTQYF. CDR3 in DNA: TGCAGCGTTGGCCAGGCCCTACTCAGAGATACGCAGTATTTT.

This chain joins TRBV6-1 and TRBJ2-7; TRBD2 might be the D (6 bases). The germline V gene encodes CDR1 MNHNS and CDR2 SASEGT. V shed 6 bases and J shed 4 bases, with 13 bases lying between them. The CDR3 has 13 residues. In DNA, the CDR3 is TGTGCCAGCAGAGATCCCGGGGGTTACGAGCAGTACTTC. It encodes CASRDPGGYEQYF.

This sequence joins TRBV14 and TRBJ1-2; 9 nucleotides align to TRBD1. V shed 4 bases, J shed 5 bases, and the junction held 5 bases outside the gene matches. CDR3 size: 14 residues. The germline V gene encodes CDR1 SGHDN and CDR2 FVKESK. Here the CDR3 DNA reads TGTGCCAGCAGCCGCCTGACAGGGGGATATGGCTACACCTTC. This gives the protein CASSRLTGGYGYTF.

The J gene is TRBJ2-1, the V gene TRBV18; 14 bases align to TRBD2. The CDR3 runs to 16 residues. J was trimmed by 10 bases and V by 3 bases; bases with no gene match: 8. Per germline, CDR1 KGHSH and CDR2 LQKENI. CDR3 sequence reads: CASSPPGLAGVGEQFF. CDR3 in DNA: TGTGCCAGCTCACCGCCGGGACTAGCGGGAGTAGGGGAGCAGTTCTTC.

In DNA, the CDR3 is TGTGCCAGTAGTATAGGGGCAGGGGGCGTCGTCACAGATACGCAGTATTTT. Its protein is CASSIGAGGVVTDTQYF. The rearrangement joins TRBV19 to TRBJ2-3, with 8 bases identical to TRBD1. V dropped 1 base and J dropped 2; count of bases not matched to a gene: 8. Germline V lookup: CDR1 LNHDA, CDR2 SQIVND (reference sequence). The CDR3 runs 17 residues.

The chain carries TRBV27 and TRBJ1-1; 9 nucleotides agree with TRBD1. Germline V gene data show CDR1 as MNHEY and CDR2 as SMNVEV (reference sequence). The CDR3 length is 16 residues. V lost 3 bases to trimming and J lost 7 bases; unmatched junction nucleotides: 12. The CDR3 region is CASSFLQGASSSEAFF. CDR3 bases: TGTGCCAGCAGTTTCCTACAGGGGGCGAGTTCAAGTGAAGCTTTCTTT.

J is TRBJ1-6 and V is TRBV27, with D perhaps TRBD1 (5 bases). Germline CDR1 and CDR2: MNHEY and SMNVEV (reference sequence). V shed 5 bases and J shed 4 bases, with 9 bases lying between them. The CDR3 has 14 amino acids. The CDR3 spells CASSPDSYNSPLHF. For the CDR3, the DNA is TGTGCCAGCAGTCCCGACAGTTATAATTCACCCCTCCACTTT.

DNA for the CDR3: TGTGCCTGGAGACCCGGGACTTGGGGGAGGGAGCTGTTTTTT. Protein sequence: CAWRPGTWGRELFF. V gene TRBV30 combines with J gene TRBJ2-2; D possibly corresponds to TRBD2 (6 bases). Trimming removed 3 bases at V and 9 bases at J, with 17 bases between. The germline V gene has CDR1 GTSNPN and CDR2 SVGIG (reference sequence). The CDR3 has 14 residues.

The chain carries TRBV6-5 and TRBJ2-1; a possible D gene is TRBD1 (6 bases). Germline V lookup: CDR1 MNHEY, CDR2 SVGAGI. CDR3 length equals 15 residues. V lost 6 bases to trimming and J lost 5 bases, with 17 bases between them. CDR3 sequence (DNA): TGTGCCAGCAGGGGGACACGGAATATTGACAATGAGCAGTTCTTC. It codes for CASRGTRNIDNEQFF.

The CDR3, as DNA: TGCAGCGCCCTCGGGGATGAAAAACTGTTTTTT. Translating it yields CSALGDEKLFF. This chain uses TRBV29-1 with TRBJ1-4, with D hard to call. Germline CDR1 reads SQVTM; CDR2 reads ANQGSEA. This CDR3 has 11 residues. V shed 7 bases and J shed 6 bases, with 9 bases lying between them. The whole variable domain, filled in from reference TRBV29-1 and TRBJ1-4, reads SAVISQKPSRDICQRGTSLTIQCQVDSQVTMMFWYRQQPGQSLTLIATANQGSEATYESGFVIDKFPISRPNLTFSTLTVSNMSPEDSSIYLCSALGDEKLFFGSGTQLSVL.

V and J are TRBV4-2 and TRBJ2-7; D may be TRBD2 (5 bases). The CDR3 loop spans 14 amino acids. Germline V gene data show CDR1 as LGHNA and CDR2 as YNFKEQ. Trimming removed 3 bases from V and 0 bases from J, with 9 bases in between. CDR3 sequence: CASSQERSSYEQYF. The CDR3 coding sequence is TGTGCCAGCAGCCAGGAGCGGAGCTCCTACGAGCAGTACTTC.

The chain recombines TRBV4-3 with TRBJ2-5; 7 nucleotides agree with TRBD1. CDR1 and CDR2 (germline): LGHNA, YSLEER. V shed 0 bases, J shed 5 bases, and the junction held 3 bases outside the gene matches. The CDR3 has 14 amino acids. CDR3 sequence: CASSQDPDRETQYF. In DNA form, the CDR3 reads TGCGCCAGCAGCCAAGATCCGGACAGGGAGACCCAGTACTTC.

This clone turned up a few times. This chain links TRBV5-1 with TRBJ1-4; D is undetermined. The CDR3 has 16 residues. Looked up from germline, CDR1 is SGHRS and CDR2 is YFSETQ. V lost 4 bases, J lost 0 bases, and 13 bases lay in between. CDR3 in amino acids: CASSPDIAATNEKLFF. CDR3 in DNA: TGCGCCAGCAGCCCTGATATAGCAGCAACTAATGAAAAACTGTTTTTT.

V usage is TRBV30 and J usage is TRBJ2-7; D remains ambiguous. The CDR3 length is 11 residues. V lost 8 bases and J lost 3, with 11 bases in between. Germline V gene lookup returns CDR1 GTSNPN and CDR2 SVGIG (reference sequence). For the CDR3, the DNA is TGTGCCGGAATGACTGGCTACGAGCAGTACTTC. Protein product: CAGMTGYEQYF.

In this sample, this clone turned up once. The J gene is TRBJ2-5, the V gene TRBV4-2, with TRBD2 matching 9 bases. This CDR3 contains 15 residues. V lost 5 bases to trimming and J lost 1 base; unmatched junction nucleotides: 5. Germline V gene data show CDR1 as LGHNA and CDR2 as YNFKEQ. The CDR3 region has the DNA TGTGCCAGCAGCTTTAGCGGGAGCGCCCAAGAGACCCAGTACTTC. This translates into CASSFSGSAQETQYF.

This chain connects TRBV14 to TRBJ2-1, with 8 positions matching TRBD1. The germline V gene has CDR1 SGHDN and CDR2 FVKESK. The CDR3 has 13 residues. The J segment lost 4 bases and the V segment lost 4 bases, leaving 0 bases of the junction unmatched. The CDR3 DNA reads TGTGCCAGCAGCCGGGACAGGTACAATGAGCAGTTCTTC. It encodes CASSRDRYNEQFF.

This sequence joins TRBV28 and TRBJ1-2, with TRBD1 matching over 8 bases. CDR1 MDHEN and CDR2 SYDVKM come from the germline V gene. The CDR3 length is 13 residues. The junction had 6 bases not matched to a gene; V was cut back by 6 bases and J by 6 bases. DNA for the CDR3: TGTGCCAGCAGAATTCAGGGGGCTCATGGCTACACCTTC. This codes for CASRIQGAHGYTF.

The table lists this clone with a few counts. This chain joins TRBV2 and TRBJ1-4; 12 bases line up with TRBD1. This CDR3 region has 15 residues. Trimming at V came to 2 bases and at J to 8 bases, leaving 3 bases not matched to a gene. Germline values: CDR1 SNHLY, CDR2 FYNNEI. The CDR3 reads CASSERGQGAEKLFF. The CDR3 nucleotides are TGTGCCAGCAGTGAACGGGGACAGGGGGCGGAAAAACTGTTTTTT.

This rearrangement joins TRBV19 to TRBJ2-7, with 11 bases aligning to TRBD1. CDR3 length equals 15 residues. J gave up 2 bases and V 4 bases, and 4 bases lay outside the gene matches. Germline values: CDR1 LNHDA, CDR2 SQIVND (reference sequence). The CDR3 DNA is TGTGCCAGTAGTAGCAGGGGACAGGGGGCCTACGAGCAGTACTTC. It yields the protein CASSSRGQGAYEQYF.

The chain recombines TRBV2 with TRBJ2-3; D possibly corresponds to TRBD2 (5 bases). Germline CDR1 is SNHLY and CDR2 is FYNNEI. With 8 bases removed from V and 0 bases from J, the gap between germline ends came to 18 bases. The CDR3 length is 16 residues. The CDR3 DNA follows: TGTGCCAGCTCAGGCGCGGGCGGAACTAGCACAGATACGCAGTATTTT. Translating gives CASSGAGGTSTDTQYF.

The chain combines TRBV7-9 with TRBJ2-6; the match to TRBD1 covers 7 bases. With 5 bases clipped from V and 0 bases from J, the junction kept 10 bases outside the gene matches. Germline V gene lookup returns CDR1 SEHNR and CDR2 FQNEAQ (reference sequence). There are 18 residues in the CDR3. CDR3 bases: TGTGCCAGCAGCATTGACAGGGTCCCTTTCTCTGGGGCCAACGTCCTGACTTTC. Translating it yields CASSIDRVPFSGANVLTF.

The CDR3 sequence is CASSSRQTNEKLFF. In DNA, the CDR3 is TGTGCCAGCAGCTCCCGACAGACTAATGAAAAACTGTTTTTT. The chain recombines TRBV13 with TRBJ1-4, with D maybe TRBD1 (5 bases). Trimming pared 4 bases from V and 2 bases from J, leaving 8 bases between. The CDR3 covers 14 residues. Germline V CDR1 and CDR2: PRHDT, FYEKMQ (reference sequence).

The chain is built from TRBV29-1 and TRBJ2-5; 10 nucleotides line up with TRBD2. The J call is doubtful: the DNA matches TRBJ2-7 better. The CDR3 covers 12 residues. Per the germline V gene, CDR1 is SQVTM and CDR2 is ANQGSEA. Here the CDR3 reads CSALAGSYEQYF. The CDR3 coding sequence is TGCAGCGCACTAGCGGGGTCCTACGAGCAGTACTTC.

This chain uses TRBV18 with TRBJ2-1; 12 bases line up with TRBD2. V was pared by 3 bases and J by 5 bases, with 8 bases of the junction left unmatched. The CDR3 runs 17 residues. The germline V gene has CDR1 KGHSH and CDR2 LQKENI. CDR3 loop: CASSPRTSGITDNEQFF. CDR3 in DNA: TGTGCCAGCTCACCTCGGACTAGCGGGATAACCGACAATGAGCAGTTCTTC.

CDR3 residues: CAWSVIDTQYF. CDR3 sequence (DNA): TGTGCCTGGAGTGTTATAGATACGCAGTATTTT. V and J are TRBV30 and TRBJ2-3; D is ambiguous. Germline V gene lookup returns CDR1 GTSNPN and CDR2 SVGIG (reference sequence). This CDR3 is 11 amino acids long. The V and J ends lost 0 bases and 5 bases respectively, with 3 bases between them.

This sequence joins TRBV5-4 and TRBJ2-1; D not certain. V lost 4 bases, J lost 8 bases, and 19 bases lay in between. This CDR3 has 15 residues. Per the germline V gene, CDR1 is SGHNT and CDR2 is YYREEE (reference sequence). Written as DNA, the CDR3 is TGTGCCAGCAGCCCGACTGCGCCCCTCCCGGATGAGCAGTTCTTC. Amino acid sequence: CASSPTAPLPDEQFF.

The chain combines TRBV5-1 with TRBJ2-7, with 10 bases lining up with TRBD1. CDR1 is SGHRS, CDR2 YFSETQ, per germline. This CDR3 comprises 15 residues. J was trimmed by 2 bases and V by 2 bases; bases with no gene match: 4. The CDR3 region has the DNA TGCGCCAGCAGCTTAGGACAGGGGGTAACCTACGAGCAGTACTTC. Its protein product is CASSLGQGVTYEQYF.

A few counts support this clone. The chain combines TRBV6-5 with TRBJ2-3, with unresolved D. The CDR3 has 14 amino acids. Germline V CDR1 and CDR2: MNHEY, SVGAGI. Trimming stripped 2 bases from V and 4 bases from J, with 10 bases between. CDR3 region: CASSYVLSPDTQYF. CDR3 nucleotide sequence: TGTGCCAGCAGTTACGTTTTGTCTCCAGATACGCAGTATTTT.